The T cell receptor beta chain under discussion was sequenced for a study of cytomegalovirus exposure and HLA in healthy donors. Study outcomes and limitations: Presence/absence analysis assumed near-uniform sequencing depth across donors.

Of note for this clone: Its antigen is unknown.

The CDR3 covers 15 residues. Trimming at V came to 5 bases and at J to 4 bases, leaving 6 bases not matched to a gene. Germline V gene data show CDR1 as SNHLY and CDR2 as FYNNEI. Use of 60 Vbeta and 13 Jbeta primers characterized the PCR. TCRdb's table, derived via immunoSEQ multiplex PCR, lists solely in-frame clones and lacks some. The data show 150,000 to 180,000 clones, under 85% seen once. Sequencing was carried out using PBMCs. The rearrangement joins TRBV2 to TRBJ2-2, with 8 positions matching TRBD1. This clonotype originated in a man aged 18 to 29 in good health and CMV-seronegative. In nucleotides, the CDR3 is TGTGCCAGCAGTAAAGGGACAGGAGGCACCGGGGAGCTGTTTTTT. It translates to CASSKGTGGTGELFF.